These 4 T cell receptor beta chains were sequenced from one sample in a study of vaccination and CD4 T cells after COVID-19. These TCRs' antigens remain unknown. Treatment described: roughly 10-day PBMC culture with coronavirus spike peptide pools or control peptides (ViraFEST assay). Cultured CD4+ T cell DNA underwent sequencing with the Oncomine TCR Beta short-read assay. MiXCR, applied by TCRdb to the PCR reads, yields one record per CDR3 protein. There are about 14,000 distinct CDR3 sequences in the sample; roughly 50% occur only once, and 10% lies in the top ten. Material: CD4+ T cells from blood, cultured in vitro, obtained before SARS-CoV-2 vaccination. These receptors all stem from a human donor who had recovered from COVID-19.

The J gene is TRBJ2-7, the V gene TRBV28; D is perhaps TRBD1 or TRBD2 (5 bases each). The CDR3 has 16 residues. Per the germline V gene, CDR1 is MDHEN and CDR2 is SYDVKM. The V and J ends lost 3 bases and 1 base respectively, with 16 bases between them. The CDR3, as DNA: TGTGCCAGCAGTTTCGGCTCGGGACGCTCTTCCTACGAGCAGTACTTC. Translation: CASSFGSGRSSYEQYF.

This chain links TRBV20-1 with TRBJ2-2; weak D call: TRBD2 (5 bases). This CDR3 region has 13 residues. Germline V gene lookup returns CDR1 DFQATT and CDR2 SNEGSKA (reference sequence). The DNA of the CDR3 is TGCAGCTCCCTGGACTCCCTCACCGGGGAGCTGTTTTTT. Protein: CSSLDSLTGELFF.

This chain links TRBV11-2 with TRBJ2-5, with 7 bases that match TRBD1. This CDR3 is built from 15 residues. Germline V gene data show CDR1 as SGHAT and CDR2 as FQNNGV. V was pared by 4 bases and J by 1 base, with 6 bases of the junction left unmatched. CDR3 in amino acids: CASSSKTGFQETQYF. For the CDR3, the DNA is TGTGCCAGCAGCTCCAAGACAGGGTTCCAAGAGACCCAGTACTTC.

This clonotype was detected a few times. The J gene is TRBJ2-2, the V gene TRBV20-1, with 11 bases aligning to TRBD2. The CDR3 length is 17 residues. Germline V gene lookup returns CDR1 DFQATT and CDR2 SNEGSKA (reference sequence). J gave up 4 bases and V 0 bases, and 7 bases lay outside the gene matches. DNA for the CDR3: TGCAGTGCTAGAGATACTTTAGCGGGAGGGTTCACCGGGGAGCTGTTTTTT. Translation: CSARDTLAGGFTGELFF.